This T cell receptor beta chain was sequenced in a study of graft-versus-host responses after intestinal transplantation. Study results and limitations: The highest levels of circulating GvH clones went along with early declines in HvG clones after transplant.

Profiled with immunoSEQ multiplex PCR; TCRdb holds only in-frame clones, not every one. The sample has over 80,000 clones; 85% to 95% are singletons. As to this clone: Its antigen is undetermined.

The sample in question was unstimulated CD8+ T cells sorted from spleen or lymph node cells, obtained before transplant. This clonotype was sampled from a human donor who was the organ donor for an intestinal transplant.

The CDR3 nucleotides read TGTGCCAGCCGACAGGTAGTGAACACTGAAGCTTTCTTT. This sequence encodes CASRQVVNTEAFF. The chain combines TRBV7-2 with TRBJ1-1; D may be TRBD1 (6 bases). The germline V gene has CDR1 SGHTA and CDR2 FQGNSA. Trimming took off 8 bases at V and 0 bases at J, with 10 bases between the two ends. The CDR3 length is 13 residues.